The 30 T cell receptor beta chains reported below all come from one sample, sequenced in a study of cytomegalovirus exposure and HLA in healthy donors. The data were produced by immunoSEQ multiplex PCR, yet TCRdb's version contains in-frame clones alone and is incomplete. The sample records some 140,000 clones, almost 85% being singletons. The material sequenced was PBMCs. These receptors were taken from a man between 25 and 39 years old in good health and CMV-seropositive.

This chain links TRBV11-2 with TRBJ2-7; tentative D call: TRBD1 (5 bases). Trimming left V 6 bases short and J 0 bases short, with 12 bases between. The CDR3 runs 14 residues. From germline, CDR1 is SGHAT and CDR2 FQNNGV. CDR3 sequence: CASRRQPDSYEQYF. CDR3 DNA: TGTGCCAGCAGACGACAGCCCGACTCCTACGAGCAGTACTTC.

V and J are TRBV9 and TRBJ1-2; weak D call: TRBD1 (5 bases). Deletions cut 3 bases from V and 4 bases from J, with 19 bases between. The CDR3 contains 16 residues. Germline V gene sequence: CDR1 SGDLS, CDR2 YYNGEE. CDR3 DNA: TGTGCCAGCAGCGCCCGCCAGAGGGGAGGAGGCTATGGCTACACCTTC. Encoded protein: CASSARQRGGGYGYTF. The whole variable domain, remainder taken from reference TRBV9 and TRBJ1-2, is DSGVTQTPKHLITATGQRVTLRCSPRSGDLSVYWYQQSLDQGLQFLIQYYNGEERAKGNILERFSAQQFPDLHSELNLSSLELGDSALYFCASSARQRGGGYGYTFGSGTRLTVV.

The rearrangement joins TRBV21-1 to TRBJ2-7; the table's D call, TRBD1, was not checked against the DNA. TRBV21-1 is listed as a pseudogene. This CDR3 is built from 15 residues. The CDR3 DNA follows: TGTGCCAGCATGAATCCGTTGACAGGGCCCTACGAGCAGTACTTC. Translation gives CASMNPLTGPYEQYF.

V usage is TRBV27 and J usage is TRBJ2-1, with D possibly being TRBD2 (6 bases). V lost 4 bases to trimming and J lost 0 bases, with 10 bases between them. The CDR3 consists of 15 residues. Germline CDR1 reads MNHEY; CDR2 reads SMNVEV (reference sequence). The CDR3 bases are TGTGCCAGCAGTTCTCAGCGGGCCTCCTACAATGAGCAGTTCTTC. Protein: CASSSQRASYNEQFF.

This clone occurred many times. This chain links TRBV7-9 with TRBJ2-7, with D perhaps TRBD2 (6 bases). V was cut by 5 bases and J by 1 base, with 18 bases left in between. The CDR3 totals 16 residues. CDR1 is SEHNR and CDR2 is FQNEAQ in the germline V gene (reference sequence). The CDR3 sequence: CASSPPLGSESYEQYF. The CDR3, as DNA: TGTGCCAGCAGCCCGCCTCTCGGGAGCGAATCCTACGAGCAGTACTTC.

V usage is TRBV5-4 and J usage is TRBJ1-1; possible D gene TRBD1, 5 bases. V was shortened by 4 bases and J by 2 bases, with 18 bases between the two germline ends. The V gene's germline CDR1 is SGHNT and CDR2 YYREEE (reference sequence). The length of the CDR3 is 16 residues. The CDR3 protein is CASSLPDSKLNTEAFF. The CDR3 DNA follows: TGTGCCAGCAGCCTCCCCGACAGCAAACTAAACACTGAAGCTTTCTTT.

CDR3 loop: CASSLAVTGKIGEAFF. Written as DNA, the CDR3 is TGTGCCAGCAGCTTAGCAGTTACAGGGAAGATTGGAGAAGCTTTCTTT. The chain uses TRBV7-8 and TRBJ1-1, with a weak D call TRBD1 (6 bases). Germline CDR1 and CDR2: SGHVS and FQNEAQ. CDR3 length: 16 amino acids. Trimming pared 0 bases from V and 8 bases from J, leaving 19 bases between.

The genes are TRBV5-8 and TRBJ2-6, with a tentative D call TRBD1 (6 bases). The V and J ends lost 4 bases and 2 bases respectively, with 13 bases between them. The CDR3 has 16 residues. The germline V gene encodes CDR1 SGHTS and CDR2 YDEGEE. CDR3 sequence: CASSPGTFTGANVLTF. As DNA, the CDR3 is TGTGCCAGCAGCCCGGGGACATTTACTGGGGCCAACGTCCTGACTTTC.

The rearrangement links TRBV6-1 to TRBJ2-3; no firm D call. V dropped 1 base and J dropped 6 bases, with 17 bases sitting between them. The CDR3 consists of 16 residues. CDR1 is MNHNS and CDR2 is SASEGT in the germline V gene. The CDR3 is CASSEEPLIASDTQYF. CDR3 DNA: TGTGCCAGCAGTGAAGAACCCTTGATAGCTTCGGATACGCAGTATTTT.

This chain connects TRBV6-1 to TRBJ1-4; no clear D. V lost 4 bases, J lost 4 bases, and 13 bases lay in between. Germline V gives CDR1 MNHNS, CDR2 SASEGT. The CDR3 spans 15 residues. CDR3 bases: TGTGCCAGCAGTGGCCCGGCGCGGGGTAATGAAAAACTGTTTTTT. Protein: CASSGPARGNEKLFF.

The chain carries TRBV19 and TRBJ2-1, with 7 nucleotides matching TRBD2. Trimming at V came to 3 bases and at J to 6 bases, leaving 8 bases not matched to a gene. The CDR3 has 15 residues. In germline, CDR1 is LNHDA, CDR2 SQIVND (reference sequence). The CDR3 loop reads CASSIHGSGVNEQFF. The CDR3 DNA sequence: TGTGCCAGTAGTATCCACGGGAGCGGGGTCAATGAGCAGTTCTTC.

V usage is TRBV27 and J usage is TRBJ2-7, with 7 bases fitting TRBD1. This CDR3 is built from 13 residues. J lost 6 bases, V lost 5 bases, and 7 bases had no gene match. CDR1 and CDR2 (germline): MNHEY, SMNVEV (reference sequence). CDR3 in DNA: TGTGCCAGCAGTCGACAGGGAGAGAGCGAGCAGTACTTC. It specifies CASSRQGESEQYF.

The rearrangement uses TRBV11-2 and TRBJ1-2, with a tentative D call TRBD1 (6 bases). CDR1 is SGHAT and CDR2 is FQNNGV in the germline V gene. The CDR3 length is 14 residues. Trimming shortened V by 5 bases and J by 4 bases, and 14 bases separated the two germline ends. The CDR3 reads CASSTGGRTYGYTF. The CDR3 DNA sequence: TGTGCCAGCAGCACCGGGGGGCGCACCTATGGCTACACCTTC.

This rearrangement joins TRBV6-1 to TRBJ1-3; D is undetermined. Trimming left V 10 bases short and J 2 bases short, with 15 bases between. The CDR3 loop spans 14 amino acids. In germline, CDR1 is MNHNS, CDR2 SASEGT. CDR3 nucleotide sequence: TGTGCCACCCACATCGGGGTCACTGGAAACACCATATATTTT. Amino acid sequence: CATHIGVTGNTIYF.

The CDR3 protein is CATRGLASETQYF. The DNA for the CDR3 is TGTGCCACCCGGGGACTAGCGTCAGAGACCCAGTACTTC. V is TRBV6-1 and J is TRBJ2-5; TRBD2 matches 10 bases. The CDR3 runs to 13 residues. CDR1 is MNHNS, CDR2 SASEGT, per germline. V lost 10 bases to trimming and J lost 4 bases; unmatched junction nucleotides: 6.

The CDR3 is CASSLERGAYNEQFF. The CDR3 nucleotides are TGTGCCAGCAGCTTAGAGCGGGGGGCCTACAATGAGCAGTTCTTC. This chain uses TRBV7-2 with TRBJ2-1; 9 bases agree with TRBD2. The germline gives CDR1 SGHTA, CDR2 FQGNSA. The J segment lost 2 bases and the V segment lost 1 base, leaving 0 bases of the junction unmatched. The CDR3 extends over 15 amino acids.

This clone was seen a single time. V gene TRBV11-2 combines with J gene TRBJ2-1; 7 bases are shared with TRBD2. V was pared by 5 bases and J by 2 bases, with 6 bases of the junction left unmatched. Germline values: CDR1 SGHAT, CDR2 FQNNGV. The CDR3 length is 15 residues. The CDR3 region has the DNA TGTGCCAGCAGCCCCCAGGGAGGGGCCTACAATGAGCAGTTCTTC. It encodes CASSPQGGAYNEQFF.

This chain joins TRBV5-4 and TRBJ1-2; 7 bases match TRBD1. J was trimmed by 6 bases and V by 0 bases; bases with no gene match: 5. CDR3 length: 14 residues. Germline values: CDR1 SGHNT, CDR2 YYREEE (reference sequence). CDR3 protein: CASSLAVQGNGYTF. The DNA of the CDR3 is TGTGCCAGCAGCTTGGCGGTACAGGGGAATGGCTACACCTTC.

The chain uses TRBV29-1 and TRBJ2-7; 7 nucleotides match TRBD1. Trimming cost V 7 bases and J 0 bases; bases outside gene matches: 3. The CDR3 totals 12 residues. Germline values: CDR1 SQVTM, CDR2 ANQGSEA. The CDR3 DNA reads TGCAGCGCCGGGGACAGCTCCTACGAGCAGTACTTC. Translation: CSAGDSSYEQYF.

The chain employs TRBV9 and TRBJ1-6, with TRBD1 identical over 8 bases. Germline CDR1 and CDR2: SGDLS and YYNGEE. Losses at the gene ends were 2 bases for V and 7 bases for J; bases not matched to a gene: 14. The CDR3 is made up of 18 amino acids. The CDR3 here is CASSVSGAGTGSNSPLHF. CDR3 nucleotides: TGTGCCAGCAGCGTCTCTGGGGCCGGGACAGGATCAAATTCACCCCTCCACTTT.

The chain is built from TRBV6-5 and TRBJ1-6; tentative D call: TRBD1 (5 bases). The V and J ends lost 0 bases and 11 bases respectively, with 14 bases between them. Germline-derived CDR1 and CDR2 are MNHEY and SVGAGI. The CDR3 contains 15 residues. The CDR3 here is CASSYSNPGWAPLHF. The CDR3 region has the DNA TGTGCCAGCAGTTACTCGAACCCAGGGTGGGCACCCCTCCACTTT.

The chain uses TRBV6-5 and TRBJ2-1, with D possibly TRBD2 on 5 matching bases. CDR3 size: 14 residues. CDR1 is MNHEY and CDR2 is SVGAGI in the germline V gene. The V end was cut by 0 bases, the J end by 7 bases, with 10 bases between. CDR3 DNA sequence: TGTGCCAGCAGTTACTCGATAGTAGCGAATGAGCAGTTCTTC. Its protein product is CASSYSIVANEQFF.

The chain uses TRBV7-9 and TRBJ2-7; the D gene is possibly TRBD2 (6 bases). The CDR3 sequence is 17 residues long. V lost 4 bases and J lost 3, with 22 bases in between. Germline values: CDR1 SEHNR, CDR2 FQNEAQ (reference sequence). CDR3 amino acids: CASSYRGDSALNYEQYF. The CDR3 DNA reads TGTGCCAGCAGCTACCGCGGGGACTCAGCACTCAACTACGAGCAGTACTTC.

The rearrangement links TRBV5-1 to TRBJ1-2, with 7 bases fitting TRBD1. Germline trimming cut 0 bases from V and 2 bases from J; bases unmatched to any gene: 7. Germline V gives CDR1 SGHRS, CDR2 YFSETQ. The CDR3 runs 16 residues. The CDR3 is CASSLATGTDNYGYTF. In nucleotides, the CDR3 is TGCGCCAGCAGCTTGGCAACCGGGACAGACAACTATGGCTACACCTTC.

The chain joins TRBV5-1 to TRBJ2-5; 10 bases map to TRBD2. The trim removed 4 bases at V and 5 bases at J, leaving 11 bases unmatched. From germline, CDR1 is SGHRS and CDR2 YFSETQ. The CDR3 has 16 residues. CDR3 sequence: CASSRYTGTSVETQYF. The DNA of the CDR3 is TGCGCCAGCAGCCGATACACCGGGACTAGCGTCGAGACCCAGTACTTC.

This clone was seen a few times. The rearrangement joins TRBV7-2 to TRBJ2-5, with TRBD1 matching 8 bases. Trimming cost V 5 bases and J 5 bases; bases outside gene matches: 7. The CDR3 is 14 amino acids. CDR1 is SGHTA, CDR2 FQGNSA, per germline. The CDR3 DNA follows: TGTGCCAGCAGCACCCGGACAGGGATGGAGACCCAGTACTTC. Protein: CASSTRTGMETQYF.

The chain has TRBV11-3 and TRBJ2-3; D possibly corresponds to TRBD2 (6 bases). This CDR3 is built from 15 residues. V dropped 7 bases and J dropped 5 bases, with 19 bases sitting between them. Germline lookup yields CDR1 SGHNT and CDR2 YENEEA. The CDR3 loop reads CASTHIGTGQDTQYF. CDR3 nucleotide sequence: TGTGCCAGCACCCACATCGGGACTGGGCAAGATACGCAGTATTTT.

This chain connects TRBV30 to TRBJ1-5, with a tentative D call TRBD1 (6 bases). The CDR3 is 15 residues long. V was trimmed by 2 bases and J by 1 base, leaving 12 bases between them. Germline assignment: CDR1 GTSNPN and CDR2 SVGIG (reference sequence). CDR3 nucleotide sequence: TGTGCCTGGAGTACAGGGTGGCAGAGCAATCAGCCCCAGCATTTT. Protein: CAWSTGWQSNQPQHF.

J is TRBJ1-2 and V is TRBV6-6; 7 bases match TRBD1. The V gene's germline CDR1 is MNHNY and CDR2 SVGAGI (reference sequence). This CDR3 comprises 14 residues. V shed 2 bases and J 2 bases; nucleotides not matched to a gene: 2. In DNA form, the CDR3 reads TGTGCCAGCAGTTACGGGACAGACAACTATGGCTACACCTTC. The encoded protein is CASSYGTDNYGYTF.

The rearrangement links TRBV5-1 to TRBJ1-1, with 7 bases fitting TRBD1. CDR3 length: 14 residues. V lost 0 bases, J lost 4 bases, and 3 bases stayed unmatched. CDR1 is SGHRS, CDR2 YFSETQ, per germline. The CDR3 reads CASSLGRGATEAFF. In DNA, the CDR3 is TGCGCCAGCAGCTTGGGCAGGGGGGCCACTGAAGCTTTCTTT.